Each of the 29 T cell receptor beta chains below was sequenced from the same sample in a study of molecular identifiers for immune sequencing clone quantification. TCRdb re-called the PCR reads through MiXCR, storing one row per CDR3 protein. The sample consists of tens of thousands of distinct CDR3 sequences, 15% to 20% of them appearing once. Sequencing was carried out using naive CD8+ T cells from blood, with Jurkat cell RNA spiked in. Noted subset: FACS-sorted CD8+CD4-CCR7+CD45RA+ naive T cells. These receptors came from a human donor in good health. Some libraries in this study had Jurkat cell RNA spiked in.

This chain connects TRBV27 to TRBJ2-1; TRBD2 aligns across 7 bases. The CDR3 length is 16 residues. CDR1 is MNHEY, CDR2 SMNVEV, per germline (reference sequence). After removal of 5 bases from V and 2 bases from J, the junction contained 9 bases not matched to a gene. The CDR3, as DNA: TGTGCCAGCAGTCCGTTGGCGGGAGCGGCCTACAATGAGCAGTTCTTC. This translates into CASSPLAGAAYNEQFF.

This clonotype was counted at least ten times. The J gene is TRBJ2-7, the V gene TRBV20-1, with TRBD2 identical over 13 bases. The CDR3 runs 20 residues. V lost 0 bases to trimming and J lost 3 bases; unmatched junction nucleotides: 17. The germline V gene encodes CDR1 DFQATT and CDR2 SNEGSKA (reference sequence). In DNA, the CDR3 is TGCAGTGCTAGAGATAGTTTAGTGACTAGCGGGAGGCCGAGTTTCTACGAGCAGTACTTC. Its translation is CSARDSLVTSGRPSFYEQYF.

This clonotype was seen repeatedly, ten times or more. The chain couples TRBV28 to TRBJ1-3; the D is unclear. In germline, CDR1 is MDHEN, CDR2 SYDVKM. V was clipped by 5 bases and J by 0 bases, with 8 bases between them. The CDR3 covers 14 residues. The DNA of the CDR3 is TGTGCCAGCAGTGCCTATCCCTCTGGAAACACCATATATTTT. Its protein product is CASSAYPSGNTIYF. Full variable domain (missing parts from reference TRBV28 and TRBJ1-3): DVKVTQSSRYLVKRTGEKVFLECVQDMDHENMFWYRQDPGLGLRLIYFSYDVKMKEKGDIPEGYSVSREKKERFSLILESASTNQTSMYLCASSAYPSGNTIYFGEGSWLTVV.

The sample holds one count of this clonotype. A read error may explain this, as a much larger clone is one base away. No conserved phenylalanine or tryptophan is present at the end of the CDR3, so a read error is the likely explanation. The CDR3 bases are TGCAGCGCGACAGAGGCGAACTACGAGCAGTACCTC. This translates into CSATEANYEQYL. The chain combines TRBV29-1 with TRBJ2-7; D might be TRBD1 (5 bases). This CDR3 region has 12 residues. Germline CDR1 is SQVTM and CDR2 is ANQGSEA. V lost 7 bases to trimming and J lost 3 bases, with 13 bases between them.

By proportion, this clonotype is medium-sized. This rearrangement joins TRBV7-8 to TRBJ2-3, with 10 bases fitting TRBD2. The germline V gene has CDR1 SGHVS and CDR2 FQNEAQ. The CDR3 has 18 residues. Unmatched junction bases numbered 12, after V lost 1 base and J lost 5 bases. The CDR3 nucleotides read TGTGCCAGCAGCTTAGGGCCCCCCGCTAGCGGGAGTGAAGATACGCAGTATTTT. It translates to CASSLGPPASGSEDTQYF. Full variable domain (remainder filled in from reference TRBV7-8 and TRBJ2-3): GAGVSQSPRYKVAKRGQDVALRCDPISGHVSLFWYQQALGQGPEFLTYFQNEAQLDKSGLPSDRFFAERPEGSVSTLKIQRTQQEDSAVYLCASSLGPPASGSEDTQYFGPGTRLTVL.

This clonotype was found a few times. CDR3 region: CASSQMGGSSYEQYF. The CDR3 DNA reads as TGCGCCAGCAGCCAAATGGGAGGGAGCTCCTACGAGCAGTACTTC. This chain links TRBV4-1 with TRBJ2-7, with 7 bases that match TRBD2. Trimming removed 2 bases from V and 0 bases from J; junction bases left unmatched: 4. This CDR3 contains 15 residues. From germline, CDR1 is MGHRA and CDR2 YSYEKL.

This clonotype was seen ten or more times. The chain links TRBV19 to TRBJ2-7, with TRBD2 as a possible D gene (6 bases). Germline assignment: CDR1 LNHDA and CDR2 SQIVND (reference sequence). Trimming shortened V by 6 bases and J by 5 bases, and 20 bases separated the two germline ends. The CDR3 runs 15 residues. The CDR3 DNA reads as TGTGCCAGTAGCCACCTTCTGGAGGGCCCCCACGAGCAGTACTTC. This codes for CASSHLLEGPHEQYF.

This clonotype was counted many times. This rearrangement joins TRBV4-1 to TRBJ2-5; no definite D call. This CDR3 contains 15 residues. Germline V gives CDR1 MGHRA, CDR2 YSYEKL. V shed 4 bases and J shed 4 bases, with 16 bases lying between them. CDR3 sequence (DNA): TGCGCCAGCAGCCTCCGTCAGCAGCTCCTAGAGACCCAGTACTTC. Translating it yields CASSLRQQLLETQYF.

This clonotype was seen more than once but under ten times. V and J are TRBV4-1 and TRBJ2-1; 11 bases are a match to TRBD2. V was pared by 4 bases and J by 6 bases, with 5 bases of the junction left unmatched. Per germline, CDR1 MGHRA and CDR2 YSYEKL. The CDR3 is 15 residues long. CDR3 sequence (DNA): TGCGCCAGCAGCCTGGGACTAGCGGCCCTCAATGAGCAGTTCTTC. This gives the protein CASSLGLAALNEQFF.

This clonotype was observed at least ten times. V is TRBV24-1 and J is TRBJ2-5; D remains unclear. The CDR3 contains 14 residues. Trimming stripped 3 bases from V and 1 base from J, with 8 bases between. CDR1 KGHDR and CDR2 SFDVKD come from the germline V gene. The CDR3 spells CATSDPRAQETQYF. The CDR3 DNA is TGTGCCACCAGTGATCCCCGGGCCCAAGAGACCCAGTACTTC.

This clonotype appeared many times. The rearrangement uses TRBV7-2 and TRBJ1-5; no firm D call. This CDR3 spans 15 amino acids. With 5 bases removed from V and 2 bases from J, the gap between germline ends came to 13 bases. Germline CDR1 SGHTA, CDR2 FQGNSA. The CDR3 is CASSLVLEGNQPQHF. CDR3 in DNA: TGTGCCAGCAGCCTGGTCCTTGAAGGCAATCAGCCCCAGCATTTT.

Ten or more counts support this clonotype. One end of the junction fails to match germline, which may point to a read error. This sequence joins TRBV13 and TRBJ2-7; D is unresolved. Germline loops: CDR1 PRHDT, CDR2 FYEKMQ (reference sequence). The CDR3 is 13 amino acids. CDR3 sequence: CASSLRSSHEQYF. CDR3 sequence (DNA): TGTGCCAGCAGCTTACGTTCCTCCCACGAGCAGTACTTC.

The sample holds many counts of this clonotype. The CDR3 region is CASSPSTGESSYEQYF. CDR3 nucleotide sequence: TGTGCCAGCAGCCCATCGACAGGGGAGAGCTCCTACGAGCAGTACTTC. The chain uses TRBV27 and TRBJ2-7, with 8 nucleotides matching TRBD1. Trimming removed 6 bases from V and 0 bases from J; junction bases left unmatched: 10. The CDR3 sequence is 16 residues long. CDR1 MNHEY and CDR2 SMNVEV come from the germline V gene (reference sequence).

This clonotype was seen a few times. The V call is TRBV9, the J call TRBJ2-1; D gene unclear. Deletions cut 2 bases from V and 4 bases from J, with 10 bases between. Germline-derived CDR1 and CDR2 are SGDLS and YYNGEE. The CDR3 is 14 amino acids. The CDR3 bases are TGTGCCAGCAGCGTGGCTCTCCAATACAATGAGCAGTTCTTC. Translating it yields CASSVALQYNEQFF.

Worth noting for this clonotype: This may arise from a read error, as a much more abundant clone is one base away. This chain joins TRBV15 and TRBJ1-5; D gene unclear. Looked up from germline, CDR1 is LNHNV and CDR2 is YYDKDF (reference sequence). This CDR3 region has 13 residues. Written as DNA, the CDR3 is TGTGCCACCAGCAGAGATCAGTTTCAGCCCCGGCATTTT. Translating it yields CATSRDQFQPRHF.

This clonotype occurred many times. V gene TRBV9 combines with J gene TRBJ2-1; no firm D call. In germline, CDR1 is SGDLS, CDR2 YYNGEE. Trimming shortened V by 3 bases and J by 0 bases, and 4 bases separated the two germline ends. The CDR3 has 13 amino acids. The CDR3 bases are TGTGCCAGCAGCGCTAGCTCCTACAATGAGCAGTTCTTC. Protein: CASSASSYNEQFF.

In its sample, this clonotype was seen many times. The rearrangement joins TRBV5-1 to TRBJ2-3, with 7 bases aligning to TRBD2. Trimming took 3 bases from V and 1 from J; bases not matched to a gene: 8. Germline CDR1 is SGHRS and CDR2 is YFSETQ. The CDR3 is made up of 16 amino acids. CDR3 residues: CASSSDPREGTDTQYF. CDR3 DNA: TGCGCCAGCAGCTCTGACCCTCGGGAGGGCACAGATACGCAGTATTTT.

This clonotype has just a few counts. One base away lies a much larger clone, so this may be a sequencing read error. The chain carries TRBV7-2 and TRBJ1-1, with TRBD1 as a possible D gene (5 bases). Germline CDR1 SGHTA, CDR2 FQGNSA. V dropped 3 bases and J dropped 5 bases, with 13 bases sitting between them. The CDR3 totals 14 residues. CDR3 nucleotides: TGTGCCAGCAGCTTTGGGGGAACGGCAACTGAAGCTTTCTTT. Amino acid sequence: CASSFGGTATEAFF.

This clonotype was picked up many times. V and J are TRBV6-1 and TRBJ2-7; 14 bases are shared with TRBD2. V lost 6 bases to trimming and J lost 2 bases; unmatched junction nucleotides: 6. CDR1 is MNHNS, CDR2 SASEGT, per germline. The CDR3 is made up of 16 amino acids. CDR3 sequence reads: CASSPGTSGGTYEQYF. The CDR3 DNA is TGTGCCAGCAGCCCCGGGACTAGCGGGGGAACCTACGAGCAGTACTTC.

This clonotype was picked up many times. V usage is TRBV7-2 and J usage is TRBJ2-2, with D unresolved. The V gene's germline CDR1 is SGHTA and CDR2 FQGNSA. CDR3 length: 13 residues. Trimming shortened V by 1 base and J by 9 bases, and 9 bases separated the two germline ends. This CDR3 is CASSLVAYRELFF. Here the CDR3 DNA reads TGTGCCAGCAGCTTAGTGGCGTACCGGGAGCTGTTTTTT.

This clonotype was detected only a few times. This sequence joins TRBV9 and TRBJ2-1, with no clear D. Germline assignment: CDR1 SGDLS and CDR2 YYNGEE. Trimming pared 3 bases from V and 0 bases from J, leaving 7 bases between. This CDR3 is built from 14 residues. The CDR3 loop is CASSATSSYNEQFF. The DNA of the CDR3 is TGTGCCAGCAGCGCGACGAGCTCCTACAATGAGCAGTTCTTC.

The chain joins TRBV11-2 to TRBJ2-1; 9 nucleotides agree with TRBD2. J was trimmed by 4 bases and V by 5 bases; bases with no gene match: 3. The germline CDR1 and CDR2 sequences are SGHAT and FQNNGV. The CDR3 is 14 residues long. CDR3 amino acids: CASSRLAAYNEQFF. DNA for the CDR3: TGTGCCAGCAGCCGACTAGCGGCATACAATGAGCAGTTCTTC.

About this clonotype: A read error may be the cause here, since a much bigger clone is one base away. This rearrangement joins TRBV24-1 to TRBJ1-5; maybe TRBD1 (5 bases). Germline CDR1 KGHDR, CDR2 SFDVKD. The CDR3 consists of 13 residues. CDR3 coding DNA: TGTGCCACCAGTGATCAGGGCAATCGGCCCCAGCATTTT. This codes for CATSDQGNRPQHF.

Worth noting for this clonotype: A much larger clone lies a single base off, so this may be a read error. CDR3 coding DNA: TGTGCCAGCAGTTGCGTGAGGGACACTGAAGCTTTCTTT. Translated: CASSCVRDTEAFF. The V call is TRBV6-2 or TRBV6-3, the J call TRBJ1-1; D is unresolved. V lost 4 bases to trimming and J lost 3 bases, with 9 bases between them. The CDR3 loop spans 13 amino acids. Germline-derived CDR1 and CDR2 are MNHEY and SVGEGT.

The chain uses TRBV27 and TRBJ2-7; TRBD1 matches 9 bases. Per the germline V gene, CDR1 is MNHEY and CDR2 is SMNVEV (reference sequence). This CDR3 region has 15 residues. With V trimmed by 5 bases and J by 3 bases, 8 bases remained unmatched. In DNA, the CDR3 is TGTGCCAGCAGTGGACAGGGGTCGGGAAACTACGAGCAGTACTTC. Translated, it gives CASSGQGSGNYEQYF.

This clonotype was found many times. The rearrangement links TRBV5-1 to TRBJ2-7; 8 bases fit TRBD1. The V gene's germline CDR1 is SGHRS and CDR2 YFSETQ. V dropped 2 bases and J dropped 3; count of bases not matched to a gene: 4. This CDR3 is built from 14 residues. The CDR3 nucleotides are TGCGCCAGCAGCTTTTCCGGGACAGGCTACGAGCAGTACTTC. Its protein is CASSFSGTGYEQYF.

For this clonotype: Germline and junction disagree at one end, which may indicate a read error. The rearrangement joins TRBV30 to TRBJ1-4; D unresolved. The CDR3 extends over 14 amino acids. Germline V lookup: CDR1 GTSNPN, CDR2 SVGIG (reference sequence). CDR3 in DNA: TGTGCCCGGAGTGTAGAGGCCGGTCCGGAAAAACTGCTTTTT. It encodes CARSVEAGPEKLLF.

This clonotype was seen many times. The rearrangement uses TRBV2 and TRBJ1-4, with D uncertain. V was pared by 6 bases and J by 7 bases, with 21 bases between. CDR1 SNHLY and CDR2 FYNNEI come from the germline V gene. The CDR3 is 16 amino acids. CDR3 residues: CASSSSARGQTEKLFF. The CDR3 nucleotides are TGTGCCAGCAGCTCCTCCGCTCGTGGGCAGACTGAAAAACTGTTTTTT.

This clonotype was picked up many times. The CDR3 is CSVDISGTGVTGELFF. The CDR3 DNA sequence: TGCAGCGTGGACATAAGCGGGACAGGGGTGACCGGGGAGCTGTTTTTT. The rearrangement uses TRBV29-1 and TRBJ2-2; 10 bases are a match to TRBD1. The CDR3 totals 16 residues. The J segment lost 5 bases and the V segment lost 6 bases, leaving 12 bases of the junction unmatched. Germline V lookup: CDR1 SQVTM, CDR2 ANQGSEA.